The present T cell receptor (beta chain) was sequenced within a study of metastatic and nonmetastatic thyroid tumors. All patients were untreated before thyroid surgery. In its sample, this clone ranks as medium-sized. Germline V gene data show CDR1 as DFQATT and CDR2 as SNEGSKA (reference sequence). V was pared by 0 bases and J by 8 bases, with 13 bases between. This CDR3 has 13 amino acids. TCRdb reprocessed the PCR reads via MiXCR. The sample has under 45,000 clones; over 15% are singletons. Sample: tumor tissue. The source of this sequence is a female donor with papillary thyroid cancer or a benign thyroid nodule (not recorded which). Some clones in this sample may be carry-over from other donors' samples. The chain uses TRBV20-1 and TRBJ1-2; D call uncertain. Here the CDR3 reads CSARDAPAGGYTF. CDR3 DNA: TGCAGTGCTAGAGATGCCCCGGCCGGGGGCTACACCTTC.